Below, 17 T cell receptor beta chains from the same sample are listed, as sequenced in a study of blood T cell repertoires in COVID-19. The method was immunoSEQ multiplex PCR; TCRdb's version includes in-frame clones alone and lacks a portion of them. The sample holds 45,000 to 55,000 clones, roughly 83% seen once. Sample: peripheral blood. The receptors derive from a human donor in a cohort sampled during active COVID-19.

V gene TRBV10-1 combines with J gene TRBJ2-1; 10 bases align to TRBD2. CDR3 length: 15 residues. Germline V gene lookup returns CDR1 WNHNN and CDR2 SYGVQD (reference sequence). With 4 bases clipped from V and 7 bases from J, the junction kept 7 bases outside the gene matches. The CDR3 region has the DNA TGCGCCAGCAGTGCGTCGAGCGGGGGGGCGAATGAGCAGTTCTTC. Translation: CASSASSGGANEQFF.

The chain couples TRBV7-2 to TRBJ2-3; D is unclear. The CDR3 has 11 amino acids. The germline gives CDR1 SGHTA, CDR2 FQGNSA. The germline V and J ends were trimmed by 5 bases and 4 bases, with 4 bases remaining between them. Written as DNA, the CDR3 is TGTGCCAGCAGCCCTGCAGATACGCAGTATTTT. Translated, it gives CASSPADTQYF.

Only one count was recorded for this clone. The V gene is TRBV28, the J gene TRBJ1-5; no definite D call. V shed 8 bases and J shed 0 bases, with 8 bases lying between them. Germline CDR1 and CDR2: MDHEN and SYDVKM. This CDR3 has 13 amino acids. The CDR3 loop reads CASGLYSNQPQHF. CDR3 in DNA: TGTGCCAGCGGACTTTATAGCAATCAGCCCCAGCATTTT.

This clone was observed a single time. The rearrangement joins TRBV13 to TRBJ2-5, with TRBD2 matching over 7 bases. The V and J ends lost 5 bases and 7 bases, in that order; junction bases with no gene match: 13. The V gene's germline CDR1 is PRHDT and CDR2 FYEKMQ (reference sequence). The CDR3 consists of 15 residues. CDR3 DNA sequence: TGTGCCAGCAGCCACCGGCGGGGGATTCTGGGGACCCAGTACTTC. As protein: CASSHRRGILGTQYF.

In its sample, this clone was seen once. The chain uses TRBV5-1 and TRBJ1-1, with TRBD1 matching over 9 bases. This CDR3 is 15 amino acids long. From germline, CDR1 is SGHRS and CDR2 YFSETQ. Losses at the gene ends were 4 bases for V and 3 bases for J; bases not matched to a gene: 7. CDR3 region: CASSPKDRGDTEAFF. CDR3 nucleotides: TGCGCCAGCAGCCCTAAGGACAGGGGTGACACTGAAGCTTTCTTT.

The V call is TRBV6-1, the J call TRBJ1-2; the match to TRBD1 covers 9 bases. Germline V CDR1 and CDR2: MNHNS, SASEGT. The CDR3 has 15 amino acids. Germline trimming cut 1 base from V and 4 bases from J; bases unmatched to any gene: 4. CDR3 amino acids: CASSEGTGAFYGYTF. Written as DNA, the CDR3 is TGTGCCAGCAGTGAAGGGACAGGGGCGTTCTATGGCTACACCTTC.

This clone was counted only a few times. The V and J genes are TRBV7-2 and TRBJ2-3, with D perhaps TRBD2 (6 bases). The CDR3 consists of 13 residues. Deletions cut 7 bases from V and 5 bases from J, with 13 bases between. Germline V lookup: CDR1 SGHTA, CDR2 FQGNSA. The CDR3 here is CASTQRAGDTQYF. For the CDR3, the DNA is TGTGCCAGCACCCAGCGGGCGGGAGATACGCAGTATTTT. Looking up the rest from reference TRBV7-2 and TRBJ2-3 gives the full variable domain: GAGVSQSPSNKVTEKGKDVELRCDPISGHTALYWYRQSLGQGLEFLIYFQGNSAPDKSGLPSDRFSAERTGGSVSTLTIQRTQQEDSAVYLCASTQRAGDTQYFGPGTRLTVL.

J is TRBJ2-3 and V is TRBV5-4; D not resolved. Trimming took off 0 bases at V and 2 bases at J, with 10 bases between the two ends. There are 15 residues in the CDR3. Germline loops: CDR1 SGHNT, CDR2 YYREEE (reference sequence). The CDR3: CASSLDRTPTDTQYF. Written as DNA, the CDR3 is TGTGCCAGCAGCTTGGACCGAACACCCACAGATACGCAGTATTTT.

The V call is TRBV4-1, the J call TRBJ2-1; 11 positions agree with TRBD2. The junction had 11 bases not matched to a gene; V was cut back by 5 bases and J by 8 bases. CDR3 length: 16 amino acids. From germline, CDR1 is MGHRA and CDR2 YSYEKL. This chain's CDR3 is CASSTTPSGGNDEQFF. The CDR3, as DNA: TGCGCCAGCAGCACTACCCCTAGCGGGGGGAACGATGAGCAGTTCTTC.

This clone came up once. V is TRBV7-2 and J is TRBJ1-2; 8 bases are a match to TRBD1. CDR1 SGHTA and CDR2 FQGNSA come from the germline V gene. Trimming at V came to 5 bases and at J to 2 bases, leaving 4 bases not matched to a gene. The CDR3 is made up of 14 amino acids. CDR3 sequence reads: CASSTRTGNYGYTF. The CDR3 coding sequence is TGTGCCAGCAGCACCCGGACAGGGAACTATGGCTACACCTTC.

V and J are TRBV25-1 and TRBJ2-7, with TRBD2 as a possible D gene (6 bases). This CDR3 spans 14 amino acids. Germline CDR1 reads MGHDK; CDR2 reads SYGVNS. V dropped 1 base and J dropped 4 bases, with 11 bases sitting between them. The CDR3 region is CASSESGVRYEQYF. DNA for the CDR3: TGTGCCAGCAGTGAATCGGGGGTAAGGTACGAGCAGTACTTC.

The chain combines TRBV5-1 with TRBJ2-5; 7 nucleotides align to TRBD2. The CDR3 has 15 residues. Germline CDR1 reads SGHRS; CDR2 reads YFSETQ. Trimming took 2 bases from V and 0 from J; bases not matched to a gene: 4. CDR3 nucleotides: TGCGCCAGCAGCTTAGCTAGCGGTCACCAAGAGACCCAGTACTTC. Protein: CASSLASGHQETQYF.

The chain couples TRBV19 to TRBJ2-7, with 7 positions matching TRBD1. The V gene end was trimmed by 10 bases and the J gene end by 3 bases; junction bases not matched to a gene: 9. The CDR3 loop spans 13 amino acids. In germline, CDR1 is LNHDA, CDR2 SQIVND (reference sequence). The DNA of the CDR3 is TGTGCCACCGCCCGGGACAGCCTCTACGAGCAGTACTTC. This gives the protein CATARDSLYEQYF.

The rearrangement links TRBV7-8 to TRBJ2-5; 8 bases are shared with TRBD1. Trimming took 5 bases from V and 5 from J; bases not matched to a gene: 7. Germline CDR1 SGHVS, CDR2 FQNEAQ. This CDR3 comprises 14 residues. The CDR3 DNA sequence: TGTGCCAGCAGCACCCGACAGGGGCGGGAGACCCAGTACTTC. This encodes CASSTRQGRETQYF. Combining the CDR3 with reference TRBV7-8 and TRBJ2-5 gives the whole variable domain GAGVSQSPRYKVAKRGQDVALRCDPISGHVSLFWYQQALGQGPEFLTYFQNEAQLDKSGLPSDRFFAERPEGSVSTLKIQRTQQEDSAVYLCASSTRQGRETQYFGPGTRLLVL.

The rearrangement uses TRBV5-8 and TRBJ1-6, with TRBD1 matching 8 bases. The germline gives CDR1 SGHTS, CDR2 YDEGEE. The CDR3 is 17 amino acids. Losses at the gene ends were 3 bases for V and 10 bases for J; bases not matched to a gene: 15. CDR3 bases: TGTGCCAGCAGCTCACGCGAGGACAGGGCGCTAGGGTCACCCCTCCACTTT. Translating it yields CASSSREDRALGSPLHF. Looking up the rest from reference TRBV5-8 and TRBJ1-6 gives the full variable domain: EAGVTQSPTHLIKTRGQQATLRCSPISGHTSVYWYQQALGLGLQFLLWYDEGEERNRGNFPPRFSGRQFPNYSSELNVNALELEDSALYLCASSSREDRALGSPLHFGNGTRLTVT.

V and J are TRBV5-5 and TRBJ1-4, with D unresolved. The CDR3 contains 13 residues. Between the trimmed V and J ends, which lost 2 bases and 8 bases, there was a span of 10 bases. Germline loops: CDR1 SGHKS, CDR2 YYEKEE (reference sequence). CDR3 nucleotides: TGTGCCAGCAGCTTCGCCCTAGCGGAAAAACTGTTTTTT. It translates to CASSFALAEKLFF.

V gene TRBV27 combines with J gene TRBJ1-4; 8 nucleotides line up with TRBD1. The CDR3 has 14 residues. Germline lookup yields CDR1 MNHEY and CDR2 SMNVEV (reference sequence). The trim removed 4 bases at V and 3 bases at J, leaving 1 base unmatched. The CDR3 DNA is TGTGCCAGCAGTTCCAGGGGGCCTAATGAAAAACTGTTTTTT. Translating gives CASSSRGPNEKLFF.